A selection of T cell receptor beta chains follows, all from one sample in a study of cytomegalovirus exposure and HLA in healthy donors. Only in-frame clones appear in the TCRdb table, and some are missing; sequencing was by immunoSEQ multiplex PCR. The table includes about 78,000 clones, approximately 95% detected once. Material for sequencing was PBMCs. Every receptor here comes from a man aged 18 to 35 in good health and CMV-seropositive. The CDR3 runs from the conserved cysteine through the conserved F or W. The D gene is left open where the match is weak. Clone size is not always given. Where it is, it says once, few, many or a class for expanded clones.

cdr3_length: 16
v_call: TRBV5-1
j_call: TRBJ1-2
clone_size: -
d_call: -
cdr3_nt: TGCGCCAGCAGCCCTGGACAAGGGCCTGATGCCTATGGCTACACCTTC
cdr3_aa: CASSPGQGPDAYGYTF

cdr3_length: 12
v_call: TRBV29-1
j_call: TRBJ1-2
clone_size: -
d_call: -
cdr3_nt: TGCAGCGTTGAGGGTGCGACGGGAGGCTACACCTTC
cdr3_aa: CSVEGATGGYTF

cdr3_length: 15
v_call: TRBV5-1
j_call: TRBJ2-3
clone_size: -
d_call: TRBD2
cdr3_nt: TGCGCCAGCACCCGAGCGGGAGTTTTGACAGATACGCAGTATTTT
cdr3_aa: CASTRAGVLTDTQYF

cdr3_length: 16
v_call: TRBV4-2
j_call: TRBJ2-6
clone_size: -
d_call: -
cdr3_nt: TGTGCCAGCAGCCTGTTAGGGGTCTCTGGGGCCAACGTCCTGACTTTC
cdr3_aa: CASSLLGVSGANVLTF

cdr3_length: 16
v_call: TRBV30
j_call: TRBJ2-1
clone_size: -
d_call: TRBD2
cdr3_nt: TGTGCCTGTCCTCCTTTGGGACTAGCGTCTAACAATGAGCAGTTCTTC
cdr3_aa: CACPPLGLASNNEQFF

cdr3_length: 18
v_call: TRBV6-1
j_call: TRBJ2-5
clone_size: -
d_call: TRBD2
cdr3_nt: TGTGCCAGCAGTGAAGAATTATACGGACTAGCGGGAAGGGAGACCCAGTACTTC
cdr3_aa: CASSEELYGLAGRETQYF

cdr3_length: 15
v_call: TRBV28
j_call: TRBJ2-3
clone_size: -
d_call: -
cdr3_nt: TGTGCCAGCAGTGCCCCAGACAGGATCACAGATACGCAGTATTTT
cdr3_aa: CASSAPDRITDTQYF

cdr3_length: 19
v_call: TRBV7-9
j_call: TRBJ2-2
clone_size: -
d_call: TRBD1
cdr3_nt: TGTGCCAGCAGCTTAGTTGGAAATCCGGGACAGGGTTGGACCGGGGAGCTGTTTTTT
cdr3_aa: CASSLVGNPGQGWTGELFF

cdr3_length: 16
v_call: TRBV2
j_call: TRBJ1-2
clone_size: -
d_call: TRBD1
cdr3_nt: TGTGCCAGCAGTCGTAAGTCCGGGACAGCAGACTATGGCTACACCTTC
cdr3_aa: CASSRKSGTADYGYTF

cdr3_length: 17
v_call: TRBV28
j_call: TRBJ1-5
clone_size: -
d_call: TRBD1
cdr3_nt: TGTGCCAGCAGTTTAAGGGACAGGGGCGCCACAAGTCAGCCCCAGCATTTT
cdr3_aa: CASSLRDRGATSQPQHF

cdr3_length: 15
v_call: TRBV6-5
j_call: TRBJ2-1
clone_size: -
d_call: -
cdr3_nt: TGTGCCAGCAGATCTAAACCGGGTTACTACAATGAGCAGTTCTTC
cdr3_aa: CASRSKPGYYNEQFF

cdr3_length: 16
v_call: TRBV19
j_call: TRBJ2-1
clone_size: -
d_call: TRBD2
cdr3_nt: TGTGCCAGTAGTCCTTCAGCGGGAGTCCCTCGGAATGAGCAGTTCTTC
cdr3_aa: CASSPSAGVPRNEQFF

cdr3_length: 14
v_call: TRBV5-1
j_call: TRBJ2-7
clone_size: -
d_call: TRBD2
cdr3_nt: TGCGCCAGCAGCGCGACTAGCGGGACCTACGAGCAGTACTTC
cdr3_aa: CASSATSGTYEQYF

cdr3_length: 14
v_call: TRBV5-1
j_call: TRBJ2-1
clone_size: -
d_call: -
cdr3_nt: TGCACCAGCAGTACTGGCGGGCCGCCGGGAGAGCAGTTCTTC
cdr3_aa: CTSSTGGPPGEQFF

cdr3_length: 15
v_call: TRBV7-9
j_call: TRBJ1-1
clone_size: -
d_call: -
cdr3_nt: TGTGCCAGCAGCCCCCCCGTCGGTCTTGACACTGAAGCTTTCTTT
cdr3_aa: CASSPPVGLDTEAFF

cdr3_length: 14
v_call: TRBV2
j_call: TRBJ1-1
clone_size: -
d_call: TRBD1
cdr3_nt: TGTGCCAGCATACCGGGACAGTCGAACACTGAAGCTTTCTTT
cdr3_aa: CASIPGQSNTEAFF

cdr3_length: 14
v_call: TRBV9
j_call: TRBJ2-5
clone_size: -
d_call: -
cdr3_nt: TGTGCCAGCAGCCCACAACTAGGGTCAGAGACCCAGTACTTC
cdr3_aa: CASSPQLGSETQYF

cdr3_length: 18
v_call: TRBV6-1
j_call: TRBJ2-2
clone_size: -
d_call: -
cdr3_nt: TGTGCCAGCAGTGAACCACAATTTGGACTGTCGAACACCGGGGAGCTGTTTTTT
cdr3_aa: CASSEPQFGLSNTGELFF

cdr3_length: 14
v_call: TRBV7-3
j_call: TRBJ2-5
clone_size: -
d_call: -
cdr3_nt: TGTGCCAGCAGCTTAGATGGCAGGCAAGAGACCCAGTACTTC
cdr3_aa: CASSLDGRQETQYF

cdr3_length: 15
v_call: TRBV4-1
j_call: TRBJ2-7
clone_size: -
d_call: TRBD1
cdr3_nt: TGCGCCAGCAGCTTATCCGGGGACAGCTCCTACGAGCAGTACTTC
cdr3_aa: CASSLSGDSSYEQYF

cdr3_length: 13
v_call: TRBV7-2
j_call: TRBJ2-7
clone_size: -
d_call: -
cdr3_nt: TGTGCCAGCAGCCGCGCCGAGTTCTACGAGCAGTACTTC
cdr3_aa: CASSRAEFYEQYF

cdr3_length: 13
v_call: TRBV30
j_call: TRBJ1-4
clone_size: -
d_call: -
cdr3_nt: TGTGCCTGGACAGGGGCAGTCAGTGAAAAACTGTTTTTT
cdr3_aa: CAWTGAVSEKLFF

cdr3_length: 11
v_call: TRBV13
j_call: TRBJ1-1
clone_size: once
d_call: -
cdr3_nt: TGTGCCAGCAGCCGCCCGGGGGAAGCTTTCTTT
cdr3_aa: CASSRPGEAFF

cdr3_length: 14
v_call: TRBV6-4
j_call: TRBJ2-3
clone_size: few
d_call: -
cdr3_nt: TGTGCCAGCAGTGAGGCTGGGGCCACAGATACGCAGTATTTT
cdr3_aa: CASSEAGATDTQYF

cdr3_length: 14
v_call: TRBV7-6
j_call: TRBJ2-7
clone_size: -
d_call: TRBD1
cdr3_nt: TGTGCCAGCAGAGACGGACAGGGGGCTTACGAGCAGTACTTC
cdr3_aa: CASRDGQGAYEQYF

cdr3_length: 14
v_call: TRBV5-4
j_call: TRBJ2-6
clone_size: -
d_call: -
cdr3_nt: TGTGTGGGAGGACATTCCTCTGGGGCCAACGTCCTGACTTTC
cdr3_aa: CVGGHSSGANVLTF

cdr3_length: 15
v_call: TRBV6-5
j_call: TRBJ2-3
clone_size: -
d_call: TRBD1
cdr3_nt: TGTGCCAGCAGTCGACAGGGGTCAGGGACAGATACGCAGTATTTT
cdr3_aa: CASSRQGSGTDTQYF

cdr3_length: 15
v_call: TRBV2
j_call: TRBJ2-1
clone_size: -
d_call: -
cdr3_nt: TGTGCCAGCAGTGAAGACGCGGTTCCGGGGGATGAGCAGTTCTTC
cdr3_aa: CASSEDAVPGDEQFF

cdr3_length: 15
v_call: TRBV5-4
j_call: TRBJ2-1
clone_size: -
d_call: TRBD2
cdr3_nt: TGTGCCAGCAGCTTGGGTGGGAGGGCCGTCGTTGAGCAGTTCTTC
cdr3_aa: CASSLGGRAVVEQFF

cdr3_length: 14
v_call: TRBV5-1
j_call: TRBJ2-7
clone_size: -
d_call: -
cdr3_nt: TGCGCCAGCAGCATTCAGGCGAGCTCCTACGAGCAGTACTTC
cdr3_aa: CASSIQASSYEQYF

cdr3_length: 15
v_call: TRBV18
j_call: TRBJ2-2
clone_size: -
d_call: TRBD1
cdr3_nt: TGTGCCAGCTCACCACGACAGGGACACACCGGGGAGCTGTTTTTT
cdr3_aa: CASSPRQGHTGELFF

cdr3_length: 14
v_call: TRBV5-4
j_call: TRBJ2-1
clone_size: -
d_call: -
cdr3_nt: TGTGCCAGCAGCTTGCCTAGTTCCTACAATGAGCAGTTCTTC
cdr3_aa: CASSLPSSYNEQFF

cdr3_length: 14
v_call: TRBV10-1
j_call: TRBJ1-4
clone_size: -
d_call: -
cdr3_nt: TGCGCCAGCAGTGAGGGCGGAACTAATGAAAAACTGTTTTTT
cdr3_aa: CASSEGGTNEKLFF

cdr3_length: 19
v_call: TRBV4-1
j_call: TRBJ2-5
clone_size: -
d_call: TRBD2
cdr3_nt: TGCGCCAGCAGCCAAGATGGGGGACGACTAGCGGGCCGCCAAGAGACCCAGTACTTC
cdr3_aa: CASSQDGGRLAGRQETQYF

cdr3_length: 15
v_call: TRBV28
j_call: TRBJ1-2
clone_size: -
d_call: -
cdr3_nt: TGTGCCAGCAGTTTTTATTCAGGGTCGGGCTATGGCTACACCTTC
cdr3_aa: CASSFYSGSGYGYTF

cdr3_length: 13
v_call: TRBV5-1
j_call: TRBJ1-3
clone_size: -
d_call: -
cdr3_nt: TGCGCCAGCAGCTTGGCGGGTTTGGACACCATATATTTT
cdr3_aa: CASSLAGLDTIYF

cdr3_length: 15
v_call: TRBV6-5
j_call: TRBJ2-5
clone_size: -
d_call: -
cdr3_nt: TGTGCCAGCAGTTACTCCGGCAGGGTTTTGGAGACCCAGTACTTC
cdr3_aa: CASSYSGRVLETQYF

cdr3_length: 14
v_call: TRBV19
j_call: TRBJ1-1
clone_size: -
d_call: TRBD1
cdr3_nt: TGTGCCAGTAGTCTGGGACAGGGGGCTTCTGAAGCTTTCTTT
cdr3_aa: CASSLGQGASEAFF

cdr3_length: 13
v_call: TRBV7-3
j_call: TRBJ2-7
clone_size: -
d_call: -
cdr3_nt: TGTGCCAGCAGCTTCCAGGGGACCTACGAGCAGTACTTC
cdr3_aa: CASSFQGTYEQYF

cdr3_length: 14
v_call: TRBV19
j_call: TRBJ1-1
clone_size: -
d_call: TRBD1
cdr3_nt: TGTGCCAGTAGTGTCCGGGACAGGGACACTGAAGCTTTCTTT
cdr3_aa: CASSVRDRDTEAFF

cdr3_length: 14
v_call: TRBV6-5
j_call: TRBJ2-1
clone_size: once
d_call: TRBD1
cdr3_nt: TGTGCCAGCAGTTACTTGCCCCCACAGGGGTATCCGTTCTTC
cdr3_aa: CASSYLPPQGYPFF

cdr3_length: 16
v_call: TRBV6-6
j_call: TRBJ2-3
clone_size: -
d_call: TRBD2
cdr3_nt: TGTGCCAGCAGCTCCTCGACTAGCGGGTACACAGATACGCAGTATTTT
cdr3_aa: CASSSSTSGYTDTQYF

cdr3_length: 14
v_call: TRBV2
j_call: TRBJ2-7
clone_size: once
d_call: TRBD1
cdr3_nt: TGTGCCAGCAGTGCGGGACAGCTTACCTACGAGCAGTACTTC
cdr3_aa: CASSAGQLTYEQYF

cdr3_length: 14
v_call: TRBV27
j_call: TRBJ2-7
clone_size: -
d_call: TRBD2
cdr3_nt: TGTGCCAGCGGAATTAGCGGGGCCTCCTACGAGCAGTACTTC
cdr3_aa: CASGISGASYEQYF

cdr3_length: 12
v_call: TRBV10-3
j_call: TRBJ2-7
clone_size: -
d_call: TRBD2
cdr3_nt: TGTGCCATCGGACTAGCGGGAGTCAAGCAGTACTTC
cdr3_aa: CAIGLAGVKQYF

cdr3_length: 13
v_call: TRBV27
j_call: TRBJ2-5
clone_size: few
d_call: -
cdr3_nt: TGTGCCAGCAACACCCGGGAACAAGAGACCCAGTACTTC
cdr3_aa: CASNTREQETQYF

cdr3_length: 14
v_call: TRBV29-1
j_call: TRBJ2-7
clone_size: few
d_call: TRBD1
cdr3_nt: TGCAGCGTTAGAAGGGACAGCCCGCGAGGCGAGCAGTACTTC
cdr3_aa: CSVRRDSPRGEQYF

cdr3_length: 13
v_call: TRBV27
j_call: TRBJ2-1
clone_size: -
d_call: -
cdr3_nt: TGTGCGATATCTGAATCCGGCTACAATGAGCAGTTCTTC
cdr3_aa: CAISESGYNEQFF

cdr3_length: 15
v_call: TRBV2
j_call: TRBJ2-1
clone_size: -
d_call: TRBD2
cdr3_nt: TGTGCCAGCAGGTTGACTAGCGGGGGGAAGGATGAGCAGTTCTTC
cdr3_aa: CASRLTSGGKDEQFF

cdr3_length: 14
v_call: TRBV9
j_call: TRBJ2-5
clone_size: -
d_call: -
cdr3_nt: TGTGCCAGCAGCGTAGCAATCAATCAAGAGACCCAGTACTTC
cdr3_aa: CASSVAINQETQYF

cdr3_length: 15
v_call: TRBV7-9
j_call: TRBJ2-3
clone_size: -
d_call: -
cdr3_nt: TGTGCCAGCAGCTTTGCGGGACCCCGCACAGATACGCAGTATTTT
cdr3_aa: CASSFAGPRTDTQYF

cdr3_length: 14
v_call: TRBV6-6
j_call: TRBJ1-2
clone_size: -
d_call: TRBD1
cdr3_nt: TGTGCCAGCAGTTCGAGGGACAGGGTAAATGGCTACACCTTC
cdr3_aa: CASSSRDRVNGYTF

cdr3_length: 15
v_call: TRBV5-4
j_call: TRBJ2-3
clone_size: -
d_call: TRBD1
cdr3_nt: TGTGCCAGCAGCCTGGGGGGACAGGGGTGGCTTACGCAGTATTTT
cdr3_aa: CASSLGGQGWLTQYF

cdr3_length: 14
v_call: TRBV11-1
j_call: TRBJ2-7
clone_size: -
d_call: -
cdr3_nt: TGTGCCAGCAGCACTCGGTGGGACAACTACGAGCAGTACTTC
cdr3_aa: CASSTRWDNYEQYF

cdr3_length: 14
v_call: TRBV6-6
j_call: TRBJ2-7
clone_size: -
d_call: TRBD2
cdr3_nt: TGTGCCAGCAGCGGGACGGGGAGGGGAAACGAGCAGTACTTC
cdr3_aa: CASSGTGRGNEQYF

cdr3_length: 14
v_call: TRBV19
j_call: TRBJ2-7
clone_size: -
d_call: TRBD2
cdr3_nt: TGTGCCAGTAGTCCACGGGACTATAACTACGAGCAGTACTTC
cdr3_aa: CASSPRDYNYEQYF

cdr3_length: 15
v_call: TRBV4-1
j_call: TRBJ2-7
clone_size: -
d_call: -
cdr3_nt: TGCGCCAGCAGCCAAGACGCGGCAGCTTCCTACGAGCAGTACTTC
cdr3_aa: CASSQDAAASYEQYF